The 25 T cell receptor beta chains below come from one sample, sequenced in a study of T cell repertoires in cytomegalovirus infection. TCRdb ran MiXCR on the reads and lists one entry per CDR3 protein. The profile shows some 800,000 distinct CDR3 sequences, just under 30% of them singletons. These receptors' targets are unknown. The material was cultured CD8+ T cells from PBMCs, obtained from culture after CMV antigen stimulation. These receptors were obtained from a human donor in good health (CMV status not recorded). Some clones in this sample may be carry-over from other donors' samples.

V gene TRBV7-6 combines with J gene TRBJ1-4, with 8 bases aligning to TRBD1. Germline V gene sequence: CDR1 SGHVS, CDR2 FNYEAQ. The ends lost 1 base at V and 3 bases at J; junction bases unmatched: 7. The CDR3 is 17 amino acids. In nucleotides, the CDR3 is TGTGCCAGCAGCTTAGTTTGGCAGGGGGCTGCTAATGAAAAACTGTTTTTT. Its translation is CASSLVWQGAANEKLFF.

This clonotype appeared a few times. The chain employs TRBV28 and TRBJ1-1; D is unresolved. The germline CDR1 and CDR2 sequences are MDHEN and SYDVKM. CDR3 length: 14 amino acids. Between the trimmed V and J ends, which lost 4 bases and 6 bases, there was a span of 15 bases. In DNA, the CDR3 is TGTGCCAGCAGTTCCACCCTCGGGGTCGCTGAAGCTTTCTTT. It is translated as CASSSTLGVAEAFF. The whole variable domain, filled in from reference TRBV28 and TRBJ1-1, reads DVKVTQSSRYLVKRTGEKVFLECVQDMDHENMFWYRQDPGLGLRLIYFSYDVKMKEKGDIPEGYSVSREKKERFSLILESASTNQTSMYLCASSSTLGVAEAFFGQGTRLTVV.

In this sample, this clonotype turned up once. The rearrangement uses TRBV19 and TRBJ2-1, with D possibly being TRBD2 (6 bases). V dropped 5 bases and J dropped 0 bases, with 20 bases sitting between them. This CDR3 has 18 amino acids. Germline V gene lookup returns CDR1 LNHDA and CDR2 SQIVND (reference sequence). The CDR3 DNA reads as TGTGCCAGTAGTCCCCCGGGACTCCCACCCTCCTCCTACAATGAGCAGTTCTTC. This gives the protein CASSPPGLPPSSYNEQFF.

This clonotype has just a few counts. V is TRBV19 and J is TRBJ1-1; D might be TRBD1 (5 bases). Trimming shortened V by 1 base and J by 6 bases, and 9 bases separated the two germline ends. CDR3 length equals 13 residues. The germline V gene encodes CDR1 LNHDA and CDR2 SQIVND (reference sequence). CDR3 loop: CASSIGGSPEAFF. The CDR3 DNA sequence: TGTGCCAGTAGTATAGGGGGGTCCCCTGAAGCTTTCTTT.

CDR3 DNA: TGTGCCAGCCCCAACCTTGGAAGGCCTCGGGAGCAGTACTTC. Translated: CASPNLGRPREQYF. V gene TRBV5-4 combines with J gene TRBJ2-7, with D hard to call. There are 14 residues in the CDR3. V dropped 7 bases and J dropped 7 bases, with 21 bases sitting between them. The germline CDR1 and CDR2 sequences are SGHNT and YYREEE (reference sequence).

Only a few counts were recorded for this clonotype. This CDR3 reads CASSGVTPQHF. The CDR3 DNA is TGTGCCAGCAGTGGGGTGACGCCCCAGCATTTT. J is TRBJ1-5 and V is TRBV28, with D hard to call. Trimming removed 5 bases at V and 9 bases at J, with 8 bases between. The CDR3 runs 11 residues. Germline lookup yields CDR1 MDHEN and CDR2 SYDVKM.

This clonotype was counted ten times or more. The J gene is TRBJ2-5, the V gene TRBV7-6, with 10 nucleotides matching TRBD1. The germline V gene encodes CDR1 SGHVS and CDR2 FNYEAQ. This CDR3 region has 14 residues. The V segment lost 5 bases and the J segment 4 bases; nucleotides outside the gene matches: 4. CDR3 loop: CASSKDRGRETQYF. Written as DNA, the CDR3 is TGTGCCAGCAGCAAAGACAGGGGGCGAGAGACCCAGTACTTC.

In this sample, this clonotype turned up a few times. This chain links TRBV12-3 or TRBV12-4 with TRBJ2-3; maybe TRBD1 (6 bases). The CDR3 extends over 16 amino acids. Deletions cut 6 bases from V and 0 bases from J, with 16 bases between. CDR3 sequence (DNA): TGTGCCAGCAGGCCCGAACAGGGAACTAGCACAGATACGCAGTATTTT. It codes for CASRPEQGTSTDTQYF.

This rearrangement joins TRBV27 to TRBJ2-7; tentative D call: TRBD2 (5 bases). Germline-derived CDR1 and CDR2 are MNHEY and SMNVEV (reference sequence). The germline V and J ends were trimmed by 0 bases and 1 base, with 7 bases remaining between them. This CDR3 is built from 14 residues. The DNA of the CDR3 is TGTGCCAGCAGTTTATCCGGGGTATCCTACGAGCAGTACGTC. Its protein product is CASSLSGVSYEQYV.

The V gene is TRBV6-6, the J gene TRBJ1-1; no clear D gene. The ends were cut back, 2 bases at V and 2 bases at J, with 12 bases in the middle. Germline V lookup: CDR1 MNHNY, CDR2 SVGAGI (reference sequence). The CDR3 contains 15 residues. The CDR3 region is CASSYKSRRNTEAFF. The CDR3 nucleotides read TGTGCCAGCAGTTACAAGAGTAGGAGAAACACTGAAGCTTTCTTT.

The CDR3 sequence is CASRILSGGDFQETQYF. CDR3 sequence (DNA): TGTGCCAGCAGGATTCTTAGCGGGGGAGACTTTCAAGAGACCCAGTACTTC. This rearrangement joins TRBV12-3 or TRBV12-4 to TRBJ2-5; TRBD2 aligns across 9 bases. This CDR3 comprises 17 residues. V lost 6 bases, J lost 2 bases, and 13 bases stayed unmatched.

V and J are TRBV11-2 and TRBJ1-1; D is undetermined. The CDR3 is 12 amino acids. The V end was cut by 5 bases, the J end by 10 bases, with 14 bases between. CDR1 and CDR2 from the germline V gene are SGHAT and FQNNGV. The CDR3 loop is CASSLGSSGAFF. CDR3 in DNA: TGTGCCAGCAGCCTAGGGTCCAGCGGAGCTTTCTTT.

The chain uses TRBV15 and TRBJ2-3; 7 positions match TRBD2. J was trimmed by 6 bases and V by 3 bases; bases with no gene match: 6. The length of the CDR3 is 14 residues. CDR1 LNHNV and CDR2 YYDKDF come from the germline V gene (reference sequence). The CDR3 DNA reads as TGTGCCACCAGCAGGTCGGGACTATCCGATACGCAGTATTTT. Protein sequence: CATSRSGLSDTQYF.

This clonotype came up a few times. The chain employs TRBV12-3 or TRBV12-4 and TRBJ2-1, with TRBD2 identical over 8 bases. Germline trimming cut 4 bases from V and 2 bases from J; bases unmatched to any gene: 4. This CDR3 has 15 residues. This CDR3 is CASSSLTSAYNEQFF. CDR3 nucleotide sequence: TGTGCCAGCAGTTCCCTGACTAGCGCCTACAATGAGCAGTTCTTC.

This clonotype was recorded a few times. The J gene is TRBJ1-5, the V gene TRBV7-9, with D possibly TRBD1 on 5 matching bases. Germline V gives CDR1 SEHNR, CDR2 FQNEAQ (reference sequence). The CDR3 is made up of 14 amino acids. With 3 bases removed from V and 5 bases from J, the gap between germline ends came to 11 bases. The CDR3 nucleotides read TGTGCCAGCAGCTTCGGGGCTCCGGATCAGCCCCAGCATTTT. Protein sequence: CASSFGAPDQPQHF.

This clonotype was counted a few times. The J gene is TRBJ1-3, the V gene TRBV10-3, with D unresolved. Germline CDR1 reads ENHRY; CDR2 reads SYGVKD. V lost 7 bases and J lost 0, with 10 bases in between. This CDR3 has 14 residues. CDR3 DNA sequence: TGTGCCATCATGGATCGGAACTCTGGAAACACCATATATTTT. Its translation is CAIMDRNSGNTIYF.

This clonotype was counted between two and nine times. V usage is TRBV4-1 and J usage is TRBJ2-3; D is possibly TRBD1 (6 bases). Germline V gives CDR1 MGHRA, CDR2 YSYEKL. The CDR3 is 17 amino acids. The V end was cut by 4 bases, the J end by 4 bases, with 21 bases between. Here the CDR3 reads CASSRLSGQRLADTQYF. DNA for the CDR3: TGCGCCAGCAGCCGACTATCAGGACAGAGGTTGGCAGATACGCAGTATTTT.

The chain uses TRBV5-1 and TRBJ1-6; 8 bases line up with TRBD1. V dropped 3 bases and J dropped 9; count of bases not matched to a gene: 5. The germline V gene encodes CDR1 SGHRS and CDR2 YFSETQ. This CDR3 is 14 amino acids long. CDR3 residues: CASSSDRGVSPLHF. CDR3 DNA sequence: TGCGCCAGCAGCTCTGACAGGGGCGTTTCACCCCTCCACTTT.

The genes are TRBV6-8 and TRBJ1-2, with D unclear. The CDR3 totals 13 residues. With 10 bases removed from V and 2 bases from J, the gap between germline ends came to 14 bases. CDR1 and CDR2 from the germline V gene are MNHGY and SAAAGT. The CDR3 loop is CANTPDKNYGYTF. The CDR3, as DNA: TGTGCCAACACCCCAGACAAGAACTATGGCTACACCTTC.

The V call is TRBV9, the J call TRBJ2-3; weak D call: TRBD1 (6 bases). CDR1 and CDR2 (germline): SGDLS, YYNGEE. V lost 1 base and J 1 base, leaving 10 bases between the germline ends. The CDR3 runs 15 residues. This chain's CDR3 is CASSVMGAGTDTQYF. In DNA, the CDR3 is TGTGCCAGCAGCGTAATGGGGGCCGGCACAGATACGCAGTATTTT.

This clonotype was seen at least ten times. The rearrangement uses TRBV7-2 and TRBJ1-2; 8 bases are shared with TRBD1. Germline values: CDR1 SGHTA, CDR2 FQGNSA. The CDR3 has 17 amino acids. V trimming: 2 bases; J trimming: 4 bases; junction bases outside the gene matches: 12. CDR3 DNA sequence: TGTGCCAGCAGCTTAAGGCTCGACAGGGGAATAATCTATGGCTACACCTTC. Its protein product is CASSLRLDRGIIYGYTF.

The chain carries TRBV7-6 and TRBJ1-4, with D perhaps matching TRBD1 (6 bases). Germline V gives CDR1 SGHVS, CDR2 FNYEAQ. The V and J ends lost 2 bases and 8 bases respectively, with 12 bases between them. CDR3 length: 14 amino acids. CDR3 DNA: TGTGCCAGCAGCTTATGGCAGGGGCAAGAAAAACTGTTTTTT. Translation: CASSLWQGQEKLFF.

This clonotype was observed a handful of times. The chain has TRBV5-5 and TRBJ1-1; possibly TRBD1 for D (5 bases). Trimming removed 4 bases from V and 0 bases from J, with 10 bases in between. CDR3 length: 14 residues. Germline V gene data show CDR1 as SGHKS and CDR2 as YYEKEE (reference sequence). This CDR3 is CASSGWGLNTEAFF. The CDR3 DNA sequence: TGTGCCAGCAGCGGATGGGGGTTGAACACTGAAGCTTTCTTT.

This clonotype has ten or more counts. This sequence joins TRBV7-3 and TRBJ1-6; the D gene is possibly TRBD1 (5 bases). Trimming stripped 0 bases from V and 7 bases from J, with 7 bases between. This CDR3 has 14 residues. Germline loops: CDR1 SGHTA, CDR2 FQGTGA. The CDR3 nucleotides read TGTGCCAGCAGCTTAACAGGGGACAATTCACCCCTCCACTTT. It codes for CASSLTGDNSPLHF. Full variable domain (remainder filled in from reference TRBV7-3 and TRBJ1-6): GAGVSQTPSNKVTEKGKYVELRCDPISGHTALYWYRQSLGQGPEFLIYFQGTGAADDSGLPNDRFFAVRPEGSVSTLKIQRTERGDSAVYLCASSLTGDNSPLHFGNGTRLTVT.

As for this clonotype: Its ends do not fully match the called genes, so a read error is possible. This chain joins TRBV7-6 and TRBJ2-1, with 8 nucleotides matching TRBD2. The CDR3 loop spans 14 amino acids. The germline V gene has CDR1 SGHVS and CDR2 FNYEAQ. This CDR3 reads CASSLSGGHSEQFF. CDR3 DNA: TGTGCTAGCAGCTTAAGCGGGGGACACAGTGAGCAGTTCTTC.